Below, one T cell receptor beta chain is given with its context. This sample's treatment: oral pan-JAK inhibitor, 5-10 mg twice daily. This sample was taken from a study of CD8+ T cells in alopecia areata. The sequencing template was cDNA reverse transcribed from extracted RNA. Only in-frame clones appear in the TCRdb table, and some are missing; sequencing was by immunoSEQ multiplex PCR. This sample has about 190,000 clones, with more than 55% found just once. This receptor was obtained from a human donor with alopecia areata. The sequencing here drew on CD4+ T cells sorted from blood, taken at week 4, from a patient treated with tofacitinib.

CDR3 sequence (DNA): TGCGCCAGCAGCTCTCACAGGGGTAGCACAGATACGCAGTATTTT. Translating it yields CASSSHRGSTDTQYF. The chain uses TRBV5-1 and TRBJ2-3; 7 bases are shared with TRBD1. J lost 0 bases, V lost 3 bases, and 4 bases had no gene match. The CDR3 sequence is 15 residues long. The germline gives CDR1 SGHRS, CDR2 YFSETQ. Full variable domain (rest looked up from reference TRBV5-1 and TRBJ2-3): KAGVTQTPRYLIKTRGQQVTLSCSPISGHRSVSWYQQTPGQGLQFLFEYFSETQRNKGNFPGRFSGRQFSNSRSEMNVSTLELGDSALYLCASSSHRGSTDTQYFGPGTRLTVL.